Sequencing of this TCR beta chain was carried out in a study of cytomegalovirus exposure and HLA in healthy donors. Notes on the study in general: Presence/absence analyses rested on an assumption that sequencing depth was roughly uniform across donors.

Use of 60 Vbeta and 13 Jbeta primers characterized the PCR. The data were produced by immunoSEQ multiplex PCR, yet TCRdb's version contains in-frame clones alone and is incomplete. This table holds over 150,000 clones, roughly 75% found once. Sampled while nominally healthy, donors likely had unrecorded immune exposures. As regards this clone: As yet, its antigen is unknown.

The CDR3 consists of 17 residues. With 0 bases clipped from V and 0 bases from J, the junction kept 9 bases outside the gene matches. Per the germline V gene, CDR1 is SGDLS and CDR2 is YYNGEE. The material sequenced was PBMCs. The chain recombines TRBV9 with TRBJ2-7, with 7 bases lining up with TRBD1. The sequence derives from a woman in her 50s in good health and CMV-seropositive. This CDR3 reads CASSVGPSGTASYEQYF. The CDR3 DNA is TGTGCCAGCAGCGTAGGACCCTCCGGGACAGCCTCCTACGAGCAGTACTTC.